The 27 T cell receptor beta chains below all came from one sample that was sequenced in a study of T cells in Graves' hyperthyroidism and ophthalmopathy. RNA transcripts provided the source from which TCR beta CDR3 regions were amplified. Researchers ran a first-round RT-PCR on the TCR CDR3 using the HTBI primer set. MiXCR, applied by TCRdb to the multiplex PCR reads, yields one record per CDR3 protein. The sample consists of roughly 400,000 distinct CDR3 sequences, 15% to 19% of them appearing once. Material for sequencing was blood. The receptors stem from a woman between 18 and 29 years old with Graves' hyperthyroidism that later progressed to Graves' ophthalmopathy.

The J gene is TRBJ2-7, the V gene TRBV4-2, with D maybe TRBD2 (6 bases). V lost 0 bases and J 6 bases, leaving 24 bases between the germline ends. Per germline, CDR1 LGHNA and CDR2 YNFKEQ. This CDR3 contains 18 residues. The CDR3 reads CASSQETSSQGQYTEQYF. In DNA form, the CDR3 reads TGTGCCAGCAGCCAAGAGACTAGTTCCCAGGGCCAGTACACCGAGCAGTACTTC.

This clonotype was picked up many times. The genes are TRBV6-1 and TRBJ2-1; the match to TRBD1 covers 8 bases. The V gene end was trimmed by 6 bases and the J gene end by 3 bases; junction bases not matched to a gene: 7. Germline V CDR1 and CDR2: MNHNS, SASEGT. The length of the CDR3 is 15 residues. As DNA, the CDR3 is TGTGCCAGCAGCACACAGGGGGAGCTCTACAATGAGCAGTTCTTC. It translates to CASSTQGELYNEQFF.

This clonotype showed up many times. This chain uses TRBV28 with TRBJ1-2, with 7 nucleotides matching TRBD1. Trimming at V came to 6 bases and at J to 3 bases, leaving 13 bases not matched to a gene. The CDR3 covers 16 residues. The germline gives CDR1 MDHEN, CDR2 SYDVKM. CDR3 residues: CASSVGQDSFYYGYTF. The CDR3 nucleotides are TGTGCCAGCAGCGTCGGACAGGACTCATTTTACTATGGCTACACCTTC.

A few counts support this clonotype. The chain carries TRBV13 and TRBJ1-3; D remains ambiguous. Germline-derived CDR1 and CDR2 are PRHDT and FYEKMQ (reference sequence). V gave up 3 bases and J gave up 0 bases, with 9 bases separating them. The CDR3 runs to 15 residues. The CDR3 is CASSFGSYSGNTIYF. CDR3 in DNA: TGTGCCAGCAGCTTTGGTAGCTACTCTGGAAACACCATATATTTT.

This clonotype was found many times. The chain employs TRBV20-1 and TRBJ2-1, with 9 bases aligning to TRBD2. The CDR3 contains 17 residues. Germline V gene data show CDR1 as DFQATT and CDR2 as SNEGSKA (reference sequence). Germline trimming cut 6 bases from V and 3 bases from J; bases unmatched to any gene: 15. CDR3 in DNA: TGCAGTGCGGAAATTAGCGGGAGACGGTTAGGCTACAATGAGCAGTTCTTC. Its translation is CSAEISGRRLGYNEQFF.

This clonotype occurred many times. The gene calls are TRBV2 and TRBJ2-3; 9 bases line up with TRBD1. Germline assignment: CDR1 SNHLY and CDR2 FYNNEI. V was clipped by 5 bases and J by 5 bases; unmatched bases: 8. The CDR3 has 15 amino acids. CDR3 nucleotide sequence: TGTGCCAGCAGTCCCGGACAGGGGCGGGGAGATACGCAGTATTTT. Protein: CASSPGQGRGDTQYF.

This clonotype was picked up many times. The J gene is TRBJ1-1, the V gene TRBV5-1; 8 nucleotides agree with TRBD1. This CDR3 has 13 amino acids. The J segment lost 5 bases and the V segment lost 9 bases, leaving 9 bases of the junction unmatched. The V gene's germline CDR1 is SGHRS and CDR2 YFSETQ. The CDR3 loop reads CATRQGPGTEAFF. The CDR3 DNA sequence: TGCGCCACCCGACAGGGGCCGGGAACTGAAGCTTTCTTT.

This clonotype was counted many times. CDR3 loop: CASRPVEGEYEQYF. The CDR3 DNA sequence: TGTGCCAGCAGGCCCGTAGAGGGAGAATACGAGCAGTACTTC. This chain connects TRBV28 to TRBJ2-7; a weak D match, TRBD2 (5 bases). The CDR3 consists of 14 residues. The germline V and J ends were trimmed by 6 bases and 4 bases, with 16 bases remaining between them. Germline CDR1 MDHEN, CDR2 SYDVKM.

This clonotype occurred many times. The CDR3 spells CASSLLGQGDGYTF. CDR3 DNA sequence: TGTGCCAGCAGTTTATTGGGACAGGGGGACGGCTACACCTTC. The genes are TRBV28 and TRBJ1-2; 11 nucleotides match TRBD1. CDR1 and CDR2 from the germline V gene are MDHEN and SYDVKM. The trim removed 1 base at V and 8 bases at J, leaving 3 bases unmatched. This CDR3 region has 14 residues.

This rearrangement joins TRBV5-6 to TRBJ2-1; 11 bases line up with TRBD2. This CDR3 contains 16 residues. V lost 2 bases to trimming and J lost 3 bases; unmatched junction nucleotides: 4. Per the germline V gene, CDR1 is SGHDT and CDR2 is YYEEEE. The CDR3 bases are TGTGCCAGCAGCTTCGATAGCGGGGGGGACTACAATGAGCAGTTCTTC. Protein sequence: CASSFDSGGDYNEQFF.

The sample holds many counts of this clonotype. This rearrangement joins TRBV2 to TRBJ1-6, with D maybe TRBD1 (5 bases). The germline V gene has CDR1 SNHLY and CDR2 FYNNEI. Trimming took off 7 bases at V and 11 bases at J, with 15 bases between the two ends. The CDR3 runs to 13 residues. The CDR3 DNA reads as TGTGCCAGCACCGAGCAGGGAATCGCACCCCTCCACTTT. This gives the protein CASTEQGIAPLHF. Together with reference TRBV2 and TRBJ1-6, the CDR3 gives the full variable domain: EPEVTQTPSHQVTQMGQEVILRCVPISNHLYFYWYRQILGQKVEFLVSFYNNEISEKSEIFDDQFSVERPDGSNFTLKIRSTKLEDSAMYFCASTEQGIAPLHFGNGTRLTVT.

At least ten counts were recorded for this clonotype. The V gene is TRBV7-9, the J gene TRBJ2-1, with TRBD2 matching 16 bases. The CDR3 contains 20 residues. With 5 bases clipped from V and 2 bases from J, the junction kept 12 bases outside the gene matches. Germline CDR1 SEHNR, CDR2 FQNEAQ (reference sequence). CDR3 loop: CASSHTSGLAGGTPYNEQFF. The CDR3 nucleotides read TGTGCCAGCAGCCATACCTCGGGACTAGCGGGAGGGACCCCCTACAATGAGCAGTTCTTC.

This clonotype was found many times. CDR3 nucleotides: TGTGCCAGCAGCACACAATCACCACCCCCGGGACGGTCCTACAATGAGCAGTTCTTC. Its protein is CASSTQSPPPGRSYNEQFF. The rearrangement joins TRBV3-1 to TRBJ2-1, with D perhaps matching TRBD1 or TRBD2 (5 bases each). The CDR3 is 19 amino acids. Trimming took 5 bases from V and 1 from J, leaving 24 bases between them. Germline CDR1 LGHDT, CDR2 YNNKEL (reference sequence).

This clonotype showed up many times. The chain combines TRBV29-1 with TRBJ2-1, with D possibly TRBD1 on 5 matching bases. Per the germline V gene, CDR1 is SQVTM and CDR2 is ANQGSEA. This CDR3 is built from 12 residues. Between the trimmed V and J ends, which lost 5 bases and 9 bases, there was a span of 14 bases. The CDR3 loop reads CSVLSGLGEQFF. For the CDR3, the DNA is TGCAGCGTTCTTTCAGGGTTAGGTGAGCAGTTCTTC.

The chain has TRBV5-6 and TRBJ2-5; TRBD1 matches at 7 bases. J was trimmed by 3 bases and V by 1 base; bases with no gene match: 9. The CDR3 length is 16 residues. The V gene's germline CDR1 is SGHDT and CDR2 YYEEEE. CDR3 in DNA: TGTGCCAGCAGCTTGCCCTTTGACAGGGACGAAGAGACCCAGTACTTC. Translating gives CASSLPFDRDEETQYF.

In its sample, this clonotype was seen many times. The chain is built from TRBV7-9 and TRBJ2-3; 10 nucleotides line up with TRBD2. The germline gives CDR1 SEHNR, CDR2 FQNEAQ (reference sequence). V was pared by 3 bases and J by 4 bases, with 10 bases of the junction left unmatched. This CDR3 is 17 amino acids long. As DNA, the CDR3 is TGTGCCAGCAGCTTTCCCGGAGCGGGAGGGTCCTCAGATACGCAGTATTTT. This codes for CASSFPGAGGSSDTQYF.

Many counts were recorded for this clonotype. The chain links TRBV13 to TRBJ2-2; D is undetermined. The ends were cut back, 0 bases at V and 2 bases at J, with 19 bases in the middle. The CDR3 spans 19 residues. Germline V CDR1 and CDR2: PRHDT, FYEKMQ (reference sequence). The CDR3 bases are TGTGCCAGCAGCTTAGGCCCGTGGCTAGTGGGCGGAAACACCGGGGAGCTGTTTTTT. This codes for CASSLGPWLVGGNTGELFF.

This clonotype was seen repeatedly, ten times or more. This chain links TRBV6-5 with TRBJ1-2; no clear D. CDR1 and CDR2 (germline): MNHEY, SVGAGI. This CDR3 has 13 amino acids. The V and J ends lost 0 bases and 4 bases respectively, with 6 bases between them. Written as DNA, the CDR3 is TGTGCCAGCAGTTACTCAGGCAGCTATGGCTACACCTTC. Protein product: CASSYSGSYGYTF.

This clonotype was detected only a few times. The chain combines TRBV6-5 with TRBJ2-1; 8 positions agree with TRBD2. J gave up 15 bases and V 0 bases, and 13 bases lay outside the gene matches. Germline V gene lookup returns CDR1 MNHEY and CDR2 SVGAGI. This CDR3 spans 15 amino acids. The CDR3 loop is CASSYSTNSASGRFF. DNA of the CDR3: TGTGCCAGCAGTTACTCAACCAACTCAGCTAGCGGGCGGTTCTTC.

This clonotype was observed many times. V and J are TRBV6-1 and TRBJ1-1; no definite D call. From germline, CDR1 is MNHNS and CDR2 SASEGT. This CDR3 has 12 residues. Trimming took 8 bases from V and 4 from J, leaving 11 bases between them. This chain's CDR3 is CASLIYGTEAFF. The CDR3 DNA reads TGTGCCAGCCTCATTTATGGCACTGAAGCTTTCTTT.

This clonotype was counted many times. The V gene is TRBV6-6, the J gene TRBJ2-3; 8 bases agree with TRBD1. CDR1 and CDR2 from the germline V gene are MNHNY and SVGAGI (reference sequence). CDR3 length: 18 amino acids. V gave up 1 base and J gave up 2 bases; unmatched junction bases: 11. Written as DNA, the CDR3 is TGTGCCAGCAGTTACTTACCAGGGGGCGAGTGGGACACAGATACGCAGTATTTT. It yields the protein CASSYLPGGEWDTDTQYF.

Only a few counts were recorded for this clonotype. This sequence joins TRBV5-1 and TRBJ1-1; D call uncertain. The CDR3 contains 13 residues. V was pared by 2 bases and J by 6 bases, with 11 bases between. Germline V gives CDR1 SGHRS, CDR2 YFSETQ. CDR3 in DNA: TGCGCCAGCAGCTTTGCAGGCAGCCCTGAAGCTTTCTTT. Translated: CASSFAGSPEAFF. Looking up the rest from reference TRBV5-1 and TRBJ1-1 gives the full variable domain: KAGVTQTPRYLIKTRGQQVTLSCSPISGHRSVSWYQQTPGQGLQFLFEYFSETQRNKGNFPGRFSGRQFSNSRSEMNVSTLELGDSALYLCASSFAGSPEAFFGQGTRLTVV.

This clonotype showed up just a few times. The rearrangement links TRBV24-1 to TRBJ2-5; the D gene could be TRBD1 or TRBD2 (5 bases each). Germline V gene sequence: CDR1 KGHDR, CDR2 SFDVKD. The CDR3 sequence is 15 residues long. V lost 4 bases, J lost 1 base, and 12 bases lay in between. The CDR3 is CATSDPGRLQETQYF. The CDR3 nucleotides read TGTGCCACCAGTGACCCGGGACGGCTCCAAGAGACCCAGTACTTC.

This clonotype was seen many times. The rearrangement uses TRBV28 and TRBJ2-7; the D gene is possibly TRBD2 (5 bases). V lost 3 bases, J lost 5 bases, and 17 bases lay in between. The CDR3 is 15 residues long. Germline V lookup: CDR1 MDHEN, CDR2 SYDVKM. CDR3 sequence reads: CASSLGALRQDEQYF. CDR3 nucleotide sequence: TGTGCCAGCAGTTTGGGAGCATTGAGGCAAGACGAGCAGTACTTC.

The chain links TRBV15 to TRBJ2-1, with 8 bases lining up with TRBD2. V dropped 8 bases and J dropped 9; count of bases not matched to a gene: 15. Germline values: CDR1 LNHNV, CDR2 YYDKDF (reference sequence). The CDR3 is made up of 15 amino acids. In nucleotides, the CDR3 is TGTGCCACCCAAAAGACGGGAGGGCCCTCTGGTGAGCAGTTCTTC. Residues: CATQKTGGPSGEQFF.

The table lists this clonotype with a few counts. The chain employs TRBV19 and TRBJ2-1; 8 nucleotides align to TRBD2. From germline, CDR1 is LNHDA and CDR2 SQIVND (reference sequence). V shed 6 bases, J shed 4 bases, and the junction held 8 bases outside the gene matches. This CDR3 contains 15 residues. Here the CDR3 DNA reads TGTGCCAGTAGACCAACCGGGACTAGGTACAATGAGCAGTTCTTC. It specifies CASRPTGTRYNEQFF.

This clonotype was observed at least ten times. The chain combines TRBV7-2 with TRBJ2-1; 14 positions agree with TRBD2. The germline V gene encodes CDR1 SGHTA and CDR2 FQGNSA. This CDR3 has 15 residues. The V gene end was trimmed by 5 bases and the J gene end by 8 bases; junction bases not matched to a gene: 5. CDR3 DNA: TGTGCCAGCAGCGTCGGGACTAGCGGGAGTTATGAGCAGTTCTTC. This codes for CASSVGTSGSYEQFF.